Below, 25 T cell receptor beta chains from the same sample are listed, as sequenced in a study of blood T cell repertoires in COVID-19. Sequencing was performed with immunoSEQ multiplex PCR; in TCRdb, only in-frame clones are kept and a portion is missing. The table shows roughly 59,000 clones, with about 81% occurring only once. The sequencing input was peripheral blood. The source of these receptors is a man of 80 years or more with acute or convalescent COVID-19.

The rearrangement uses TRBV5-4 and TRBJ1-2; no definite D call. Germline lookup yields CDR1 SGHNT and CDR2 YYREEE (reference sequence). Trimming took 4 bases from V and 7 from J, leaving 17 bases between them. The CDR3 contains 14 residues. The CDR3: CASSLISRGGGYTF. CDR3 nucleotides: TGTGCCAGCAGCCTCATTTCCCGAGGAGGTGGCTACACCTTC.

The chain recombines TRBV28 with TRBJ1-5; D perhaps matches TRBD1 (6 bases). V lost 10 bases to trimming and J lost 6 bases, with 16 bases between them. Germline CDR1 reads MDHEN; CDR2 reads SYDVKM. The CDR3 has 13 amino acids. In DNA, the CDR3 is TGTGCCACGGGGGGCTTTAGGGTTCAGCCCCAGCATTTT. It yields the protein CATGGFRVQPQHF.

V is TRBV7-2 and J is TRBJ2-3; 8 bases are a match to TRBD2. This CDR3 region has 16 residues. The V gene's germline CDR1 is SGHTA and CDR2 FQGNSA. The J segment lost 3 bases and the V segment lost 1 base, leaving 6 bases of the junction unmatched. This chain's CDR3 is CASSLGRSGGTDTQYF. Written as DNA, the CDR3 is TGTGCCAGCAGCTTAGGGAGGAGCGGGGGTACAGATACGCAGTATTTT.

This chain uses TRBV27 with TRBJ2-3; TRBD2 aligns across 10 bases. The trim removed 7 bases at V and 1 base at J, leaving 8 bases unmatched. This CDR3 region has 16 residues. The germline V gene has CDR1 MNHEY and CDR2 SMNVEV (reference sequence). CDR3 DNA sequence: TGTGCCAGCAAAGGGGCCAGCGGGAGGGGCACAGATACGCAGTATTTT. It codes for CASKGASGRGTDTQYF.

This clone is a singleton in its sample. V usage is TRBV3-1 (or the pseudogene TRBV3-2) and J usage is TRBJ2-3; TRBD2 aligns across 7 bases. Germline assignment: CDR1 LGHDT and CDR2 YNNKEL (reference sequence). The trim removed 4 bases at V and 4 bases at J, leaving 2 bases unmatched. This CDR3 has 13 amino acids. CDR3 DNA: TGTGCCAGCAGCCTAGGACTAGCAGATACGCAGTATTTT. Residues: CASSLGLADTQYF.

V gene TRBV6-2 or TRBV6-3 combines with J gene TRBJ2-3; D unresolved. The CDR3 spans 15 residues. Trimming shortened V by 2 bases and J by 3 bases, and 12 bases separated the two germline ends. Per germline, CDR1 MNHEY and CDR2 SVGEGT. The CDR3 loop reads CASSYPADSTDTQYF. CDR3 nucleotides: TGTGCCAGCAGTTACCCGGCAGACTCAACAGATACGCAGTATTTT.

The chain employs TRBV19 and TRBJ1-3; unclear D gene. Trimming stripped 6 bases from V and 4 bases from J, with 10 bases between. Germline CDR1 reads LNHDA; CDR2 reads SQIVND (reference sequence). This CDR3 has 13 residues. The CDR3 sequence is CASSEGGGNTIYF. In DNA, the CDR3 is TGTGCCAGTAGCGAGGGAGGAGGAAACACCATATATTTT.

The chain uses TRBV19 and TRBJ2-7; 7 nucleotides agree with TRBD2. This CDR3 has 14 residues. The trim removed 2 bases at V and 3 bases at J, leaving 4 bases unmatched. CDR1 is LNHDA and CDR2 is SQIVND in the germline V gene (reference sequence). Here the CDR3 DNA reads TGTGCCAGTAGTATAATGGCTAGCGGCTACGAGCAGTACTTC. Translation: CASSIMASGYEQYF.

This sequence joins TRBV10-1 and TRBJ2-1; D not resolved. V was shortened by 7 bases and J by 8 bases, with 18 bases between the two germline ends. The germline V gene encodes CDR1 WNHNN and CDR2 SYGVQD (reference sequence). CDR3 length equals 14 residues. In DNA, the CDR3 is TGCGCCAGCACAATTTCAGGTAGTATCGATGAGCAGTTCTTC. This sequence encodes CASTISGSIDEQFF.

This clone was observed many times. The CDR3 protein is CASSQVQAIGTDTQYF. In nucleotides, the CDR3 is TGCGCCAGCAGCCAGGTTCAAGCGATCGGCACAGATACGCAGTATTTT. V usage is TRBV4-1 and J usage is TRBJ2-3; D is unresolved. Trimming took off 3 bases at V and 1 base at J, with 14 bases between the two ends. Looked up from germline, CDR1 is MGHRA and CDR2 is YSYEKL. The CDR3 runs to 16 residues.

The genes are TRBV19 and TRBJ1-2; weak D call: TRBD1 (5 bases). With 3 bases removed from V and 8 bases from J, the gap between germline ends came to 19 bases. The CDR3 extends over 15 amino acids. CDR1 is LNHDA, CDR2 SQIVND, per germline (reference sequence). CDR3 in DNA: TGTGCCAGTAGTATTGATGGTCCTCTTAAGGGGGGCTACACCTTC. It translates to CASSIDGPLKGGYTF. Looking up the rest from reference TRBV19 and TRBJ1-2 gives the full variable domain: DGGITQSPKYLFRKEGQNVTLSCEQNLNHDAMYWYRQDPGQGLRLIYYSQIVNDFQKGDIAEGYSVSREKKESFPLTVTSAQKNPTAFYLCASSIDGPLKGGYTFGSGTRLTVV.

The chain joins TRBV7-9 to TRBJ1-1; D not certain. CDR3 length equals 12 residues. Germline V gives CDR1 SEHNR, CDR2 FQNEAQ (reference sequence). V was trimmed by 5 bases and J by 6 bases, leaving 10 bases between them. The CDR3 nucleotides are TGTGCCAGCAGCACCAGCGGGGCTGAAGCTTTCTTT. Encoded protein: CASSTSGAEAFF.

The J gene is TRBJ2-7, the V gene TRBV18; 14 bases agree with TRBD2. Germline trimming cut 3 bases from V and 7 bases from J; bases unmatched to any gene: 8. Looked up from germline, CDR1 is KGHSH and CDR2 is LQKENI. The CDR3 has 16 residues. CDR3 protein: CASSPQGLAGVGEQYF. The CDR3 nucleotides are TGTGCCAGCTCACCCCAGGGACTAGCGGGAGTAGGTGAGCAGTACTTC.

The chain's CDR3 is CAISEGGNYGYTF. The CDR3 DNA reads as TGTGCCATCAGTGAGGGCGGTAACTATGGCTACACCTTC. The rearrangement uses TRBV10-3 and TRBJ1-2; D gene unclear. V gave up 2 bases and J gave up 1 base, with 5 bases separating them. Per the germline V gene, CDR1 is ENHRY and CDR2 is SYGVKD. The CDR3 is made up of 13 amino acids.

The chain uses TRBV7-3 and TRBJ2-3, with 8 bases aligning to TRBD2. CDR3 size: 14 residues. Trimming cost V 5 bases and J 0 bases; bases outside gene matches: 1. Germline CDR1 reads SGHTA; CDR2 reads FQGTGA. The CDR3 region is CASSRLASTDTQYF. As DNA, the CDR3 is TGTGCCAGCAGCCGACTAGCGAGCACAGATACGCAGTATTTT. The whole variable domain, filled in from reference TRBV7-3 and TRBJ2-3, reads GAGVSQTPSNKVTEKGKYVELRCDPISGHTALYWYRQSLGQGPEFLIYFQGTGAADDSGLPNDRFFAVRPEGSVSTLKIQRTERGDSAVYLCASSRLASTDTQYFGPGTRLTVL.

The CDR3 protein is CASSLTGASGNTIYF. CDR3 sequence (DNA): TGTGCCAGCAGCTTGACAGGGGCCTCTGGAAACACCATATATTTT. The chain recombines TRBV5-4 with TRBJ1-3; TRBD1 matches at 7 bases. J gave up 0 bases and V 1 base, and 1 base lay outside the gene matches. Germline CDR1 reads SGHNT; CDR2 reads YYREEE (reference sequence). The CDR3 is 15 residues long.

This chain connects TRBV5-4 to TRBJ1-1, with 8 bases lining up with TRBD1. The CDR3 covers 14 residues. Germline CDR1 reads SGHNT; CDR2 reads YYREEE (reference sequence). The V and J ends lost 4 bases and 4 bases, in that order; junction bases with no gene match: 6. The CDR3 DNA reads TGTGCCAGCAGCACCTCCAGGGGGCTCACTGAAGCTTTCTTT. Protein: CASSTSRGLTEAFF.

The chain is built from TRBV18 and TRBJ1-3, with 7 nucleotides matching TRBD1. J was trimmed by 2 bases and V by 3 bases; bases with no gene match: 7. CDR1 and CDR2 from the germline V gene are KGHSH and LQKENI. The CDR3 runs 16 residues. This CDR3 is CASSPSQGRTGNTIYF. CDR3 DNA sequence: TGTGCCAGCTCACCTTCACAGGGGCGCACTGGAAACACCATATATTTT.

Written as DNA, the CDR3 is TGTGCCAGCAGCCAAGATCACCGCAGGGGTGAGGGCTACACCTTC. It translates to CASSQDHRRGEGYTF. The chain recombines TRBV4-2 with TRBJ1-2, with D possibly being TRBD1 (6 bases). The germline V gene has CDR1 LGHNA and CDR2 YNFKEQ. The CDR3 loop spans 15 amino acids. V was shortened by 0 bases and J by 8 bases, with 16 bases between the two germline ends.

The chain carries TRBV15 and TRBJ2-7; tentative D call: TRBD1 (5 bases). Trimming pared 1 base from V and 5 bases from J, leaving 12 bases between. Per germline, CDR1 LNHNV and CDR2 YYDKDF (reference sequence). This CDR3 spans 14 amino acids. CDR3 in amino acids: CATSRAGMGDEQYF. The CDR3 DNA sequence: TGTGCCACCAGCAGAGCAGGGATGGGCGACGAGCAGTACTTC.

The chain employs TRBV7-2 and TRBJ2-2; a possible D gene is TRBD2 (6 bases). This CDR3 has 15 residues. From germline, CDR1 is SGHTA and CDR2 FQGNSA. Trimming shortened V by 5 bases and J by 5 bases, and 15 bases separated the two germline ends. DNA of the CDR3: TGTGCCAGCAGCCCCCAACCGAGCGGGACCGGGGAGCTGTTTTTT. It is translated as CASSPQPSGTGELFF. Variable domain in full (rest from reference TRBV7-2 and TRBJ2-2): GAGVSQSPSNKVTEKGKDVELRCDPISGHTALYWYRQSLGQGLEFLIYFQGNSAPDKSGLPSDRFSAERTGGSVSTLTIQRTQQEDSAVYLCASSPQPSGTGELFFGEGSRLTVL.

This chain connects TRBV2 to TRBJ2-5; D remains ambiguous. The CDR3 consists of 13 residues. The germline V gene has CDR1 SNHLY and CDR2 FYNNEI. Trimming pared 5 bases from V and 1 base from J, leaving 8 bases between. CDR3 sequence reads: CASSTEIQETQYF. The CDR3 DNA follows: TGTGCCAGCAGTACAGAGATCCAAGAGACCCAGTACTTC.

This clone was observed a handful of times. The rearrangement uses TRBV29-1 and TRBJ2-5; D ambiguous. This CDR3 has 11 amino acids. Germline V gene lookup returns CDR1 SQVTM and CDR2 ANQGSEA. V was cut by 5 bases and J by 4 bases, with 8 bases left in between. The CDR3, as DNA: TGCAGCGTTTTGGAGAGAGAGACCCAGTACTTC. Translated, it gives CSVLERETQYF.

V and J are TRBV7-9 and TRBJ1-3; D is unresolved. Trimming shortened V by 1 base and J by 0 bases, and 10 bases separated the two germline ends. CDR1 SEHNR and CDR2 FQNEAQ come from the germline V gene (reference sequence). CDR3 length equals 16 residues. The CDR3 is CASSLGSIRSGNTIYF. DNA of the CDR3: TGTGCCAGCAGCTTAGGAAGCATACGCTCTGGAAACACCATATATTTT.

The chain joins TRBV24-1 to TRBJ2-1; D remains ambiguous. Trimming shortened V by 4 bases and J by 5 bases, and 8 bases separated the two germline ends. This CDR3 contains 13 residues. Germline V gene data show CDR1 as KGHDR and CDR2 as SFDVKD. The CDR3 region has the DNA TGTGCCACCAGTGAAACCCTACACAATGAGCAGTTCTTC. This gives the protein CATSETLHNEQFF.